These 14 T cell receptor beta chains originate from one sample sequenced in a study of control samples from healthy donors and cancer patients. Clones were sequenced by immunoSEQ multiplex PCR, and TCRdb holds only the in-frame ones, with some missing. The data show tens of thousands of clones, with approximately 95% seen just once and around 1.9% held by the top ten. Input material: blood. All receptors derive from a woman aged 25 to 39 in good health.

V usage is TRBV7-2 and J usage is TRBJ1-1; D is unclear. Germline CDR1 SGHTA, CDR2 FQGNSA. V dropped 2 bases and J dropped 1 base, with 8 bases sitting between them. The length of the CDR3 is 14 residues. The CDR3 spells CASSLFPQNTEAFF. The CDR3 DNA sequence: TGTGCCAGCAGCTTATTCCCACAGAACACTGAAGCTTTCTTT.

V is TRBV28 and J is TRBJ1-1; 10 nucleotides line up with TRBD1. The CDR3 runs to 15 residues. Unmatched junction bases numbered 7, after V lost 6 bases and J lost 3 bases. Germline CDR1 is MDHEN and CDR2 is SYDVKM. The CDR3 coding sequence is TGTGCCAGCAGACCAATGACAGGGGGCGACACTGAAGCTTTCTTT. Translated, it gives CASRPMTGGDTEAFF.

V usage is TRBV6-2 or TRBV6-3 and J usage is TRBJ2-3; TRBD1 aligns across 9 bases. Looked up from germline, CDR1 is MNHEY and CDR2 is SVGEGT. This CDR3 spans 15 amino acids. J was trimmed by 4 bases and V by 5 bases; bases with no gene match: 7. The CDR3 nucleotides read TGTGCCAGCAGTAGTACAGGGGGCGCGGCAGATACGCAGTATTTT. This codes for CASSSTGGAADTQYF.

The chain uses TRBV14 and TRBJ2-7; D not certain. From germline, CDR1 is SGHDN and CDR2 FVKESK. V lost 3 bases and J lost 5, with 8 bases in between. The CDR3 loop spans 12 amino acids. The CDR3 region has the DNA TGTGCCAGCAGCCATTCATCCCACGAGCAGTACTTC. It specifies CASSHSSHEQYF.

The gene calls are TRBV30 and TRBJ2-4; D is possibly TRBD1 (5 bases). Germline loops: CDR1 GTSNPN, CDR2 SVGIG (reference sequence). V lost 1 base to trimming and J lost 5 bases, with 6 bases between them. The CDR3 covers 12 residues. CDR3 loop: CAWSEGENIQYF. CDR3 in DNA: TGTGCCTGGAGTGAAGGGGAAAACATTCAGTACTTC.

The chain uses TRBV4-2 and TRBJ2-3; D is perhaps TRBD1 (6 bases). Deletions cut 5 bases from V and 2 bases from J, with 17 bases between. CDR1 is LGHNA and CDR2 is YNFKEQ in the germline V gene. CDR3 length: 16 residues. The CDR3 loop reads CASSSRVQGFTDTQYF. The CDR3 DNA reads TGTGCCAGCAGCTCGCGGGTACAGGGTTTCACAGATACGCAGTATTTT.

The rearrangement links TRBV28 to TRBJ2-7; the D call may be TRBD1 or TRBD2 (5 bases each). V was cut by 2 bases and J by 3 bases, with 17 bases left in between. This CDR3 spans 16 amino acids. Germline V gene lookup returns CDR1 MDHEN and CDR2 SYDVKM. The CDR3 DNA sequence: TGTGCCAGCAGTTTAGGGACCCCAGAGAAATACTACGAGCAGTACTTC. Its translation is CASSLGTPEKYYEQYF.

The gene calls are TRBV7-3 and TRBJ1-5; maybe TRBD1 (6 bases). The V gene lost 5 bases and the J gene lost 6 bases, with 14 bases spanning the gap. Germline V gene sequence: CDR1 SGHTA, CDR2 FQGTGA. The CDR3 totals 14 residues. CDR3 region: CASSTSPDSQPQHF. CDR3 in DNA: TGTGCCAGCAGCACCTCCCCGGACAGTCAGCCCCAGCATTTT.

J is TRBJ2-7 and V is TRBV28, with D possibly being TRBD1 (7 bases). The ends were cut back, 5 bases at V and 2 bases at J, with 10 bases in the middle. CDR3 size: 13 residues. Germline CDR1 is MDHEN and CDR2 is SYDVKM. Here the CDR3 DNA reads TGTGCCAGCAGTGCAGGGGGGACCTACGAGCAGTACTTC. This gives the protein CASSAGGTYEQYF.

The V gene is TRBV6-5, the J gene TRBJ2-5; 15 positions agree with TRBD2. The germline V gene encodes CDR1 MNHEY and CDR2 SVGAGI. V shed 6 bases, J shed 4 bases, and the junction held 0 bases outside the gene matches. The CDR3 sequence is 14 residues long. The chain's CDR3 is CASRGLAGGETQYF. As DNA, the CDR3 is TGTGCCAGCAGGGGACTAGCGGGAGGAGAGACCCAGTACTTC.

The V gene is TRBV10-2, the J gene TRBJ2-1; D gene ambiguous. Trimming took 7 bases from V and 6 from J, leaving 13 bases between them. Germline V gene sequence: CDR1 WSHSY, CDR2 SAAADI. This CDR3 is 13 amino acids long. For the CDR3, the DNA is TGCGCCAGCACTAAGGGCACTTTCAATGAGCAGTTCTTC. Translating it yields CASTKGTFNEQFF.

The chain has TRBV15 and TRBJ2-2; 8 positions agree with TRBD2. Per the germline V gene, CDR1 is LNHNV and CDR2 is YYDKDF (reference sequence). The CDR3 covers 16 residues. J gave up 7 bases and V 0 bases, and 7 bases lay outside the gene matches. The CDR3 reads CATSREGGLAGGELFF. In nucleotides, the CDR3 is TGTGCCACCAGCAGAGAGGGAGGACTAGCAGGCGGGGAGCTGTTTTTT.

This chain links TRBV5-1 with TRBJ2-1; D ambiguous. CDR1 is SGHRS and CDR2 is YFSETQ in the germline V gene. Trimming stripped 3 bases from V and 3 bases from J, with 10 bases between. The CDR3 length is 14 residues. CDR3 nucleotides: TGCGCCAGCAGCTCCCGTCCTAGCTACAATGAGCAGTTCTTC. Protein product: CASSSRPSYNEQFF.

The rearrangement links TRBV6-5 to TRBJ1-2; 8 nucleotides align to TRBD1. The CDR3 runs 15 residues. Germline lookup yields CDR1 MNHEY and CDR2 SVGAGI. Unmatched junction bases numbered 10, after V lost 4 bases and J lost 6 bases. CDR3 amino acids: CASSFLDRGGDGYTF. The CDR3 DNA sequence: TGTGCCAGCAGTTTTCTAGACAGGGGAGGGGATGGCTACACCTTC.